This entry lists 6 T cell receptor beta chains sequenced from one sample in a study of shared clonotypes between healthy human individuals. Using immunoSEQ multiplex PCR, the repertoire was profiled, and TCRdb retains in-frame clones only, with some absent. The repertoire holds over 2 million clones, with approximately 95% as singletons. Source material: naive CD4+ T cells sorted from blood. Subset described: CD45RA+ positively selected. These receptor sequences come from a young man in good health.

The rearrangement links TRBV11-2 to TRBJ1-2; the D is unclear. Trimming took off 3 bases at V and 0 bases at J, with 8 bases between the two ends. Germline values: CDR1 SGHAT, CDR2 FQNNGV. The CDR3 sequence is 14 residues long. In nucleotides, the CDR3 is TGTGCCAGCAGCTTTGGTGGCGCTAACTATGGCTACACCTTC. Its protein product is CASSFGGANYGYTF.

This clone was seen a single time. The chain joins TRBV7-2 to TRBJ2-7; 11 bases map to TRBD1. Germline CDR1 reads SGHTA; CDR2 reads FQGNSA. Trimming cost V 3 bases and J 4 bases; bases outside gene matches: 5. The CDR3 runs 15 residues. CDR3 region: CASSLDRGQSYEQYF. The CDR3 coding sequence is TGTGCCAGCAGCTTGGACAGGGGGCAAAGTTACGAGCAGTACTTC.

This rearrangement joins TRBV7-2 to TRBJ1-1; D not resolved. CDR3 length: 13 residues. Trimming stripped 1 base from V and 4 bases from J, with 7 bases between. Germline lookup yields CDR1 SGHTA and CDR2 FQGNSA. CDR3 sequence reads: CASSLDPSTEAFF. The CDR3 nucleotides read TGTGCCAGCAGCTTAGATCCGAGCACTGAAGCTTTCTTT.

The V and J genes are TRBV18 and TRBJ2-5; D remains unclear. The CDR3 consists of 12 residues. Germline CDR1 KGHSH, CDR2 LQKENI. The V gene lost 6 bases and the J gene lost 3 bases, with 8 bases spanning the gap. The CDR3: CASSPIKETQYF. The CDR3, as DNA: TGTGCCAGCTCGCCGATAAAAGAGACCCAGTACTTC.

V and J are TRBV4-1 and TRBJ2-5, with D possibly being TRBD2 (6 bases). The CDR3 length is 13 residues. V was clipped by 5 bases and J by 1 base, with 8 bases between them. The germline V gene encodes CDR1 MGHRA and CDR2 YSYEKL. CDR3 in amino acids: CASSIAVQETQYF. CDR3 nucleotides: TGCGCCAGCAGCATAGCGGTCCAAGAGACCCAGTACTTC.

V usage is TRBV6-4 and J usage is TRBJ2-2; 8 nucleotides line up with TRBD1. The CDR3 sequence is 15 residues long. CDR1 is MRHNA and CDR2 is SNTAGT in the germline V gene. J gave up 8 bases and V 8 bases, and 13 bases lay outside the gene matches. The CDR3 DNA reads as TGTGCCAGCCCCCCCCTCAGGGGGCTAGCTGGGGAGCTGTTTTTT. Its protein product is CASPPLRGLAGELFF.